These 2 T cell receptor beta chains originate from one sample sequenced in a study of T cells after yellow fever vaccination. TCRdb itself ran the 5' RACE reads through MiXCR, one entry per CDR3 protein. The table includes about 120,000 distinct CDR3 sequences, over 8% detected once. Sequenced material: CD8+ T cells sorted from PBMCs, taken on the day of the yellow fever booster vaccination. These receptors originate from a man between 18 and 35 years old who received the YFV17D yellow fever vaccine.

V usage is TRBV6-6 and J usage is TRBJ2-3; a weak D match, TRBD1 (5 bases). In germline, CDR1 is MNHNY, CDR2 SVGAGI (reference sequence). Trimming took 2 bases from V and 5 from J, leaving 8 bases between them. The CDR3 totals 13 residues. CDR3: CASSYADRDTQYF. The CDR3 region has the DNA TGTGCCAGCAGTTACGCAGACAGAGATACGCAGTATTTT.

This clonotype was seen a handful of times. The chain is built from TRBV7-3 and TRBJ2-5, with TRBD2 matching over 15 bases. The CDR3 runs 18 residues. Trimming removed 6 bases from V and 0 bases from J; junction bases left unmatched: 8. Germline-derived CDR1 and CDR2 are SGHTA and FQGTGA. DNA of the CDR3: TGTGCCAGCAGTCCCGGGACTAGCGGGGGGTTGTACCAAGAGACCCAGTACTTC. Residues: CASSPGTSGGLYQETQYF. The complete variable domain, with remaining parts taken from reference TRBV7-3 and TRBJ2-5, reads GAGVSQTPSNKVTEKGKYVELRCDPISGHTALYWYRQSLGQGPEFLIYFQGTGAADDSGLPNDRFFAVRPEGSVSTLKIQRTERGDSAVYLCASSPGTSGGLYQETQYFGPGTRLLVL.